This T cell receptor (beta chain) appears in the sequencing data of a study of blood T cell repertoires in COVID-19 (dated by TCRdb to the early 2020s). For context, the study as a whole: Collaborator samples came from the United States, Italy and Spain and covered acute and convalescent phases of COVID-19. The sample metadata nearly always contained a de-identified subject ID, COVID-19 status, age in years and sex. Where available, HLA class I and class II types were obtained from metadata supplied by the sample provider rather than from assay-based typing. The material from the prospective study consisted of cDNA or gDNA derived from T cells, B-cell-depleted T cells, or PBMCs. The repertoires were released in a freely available public database meant as a resource for research on the immune response to SARS-CoV-2. The dataset comprised deeply sampled blood TCRbeta repertoires from subjects exposed to, actively infected with, or recovered from COVID-19. Samples came from the ongoing ImmuneRACE study (first 160 participants) plus 1,254 subjects from 6 global collaborators.

A distance of 6 bases separates the germline ends of V and J, which lose 4 bases and 2 bases respectively. The CDR1 and CDR2 encoded by the germline V gene are SGHDN and FVKESK. The CDR3 numbers 12 residues from cysteine through phenylalanine. Just CDR3 DNA is preserved here, 36 bases in frame from base 1. Findings and caveats that apply to the study as a whole: The quantity of clinical and demographic metadata differed by source and by participant and was supplied without curation.

TCRbeta CDR3 regions were amplified from genomic DNA using the immunoSEQ Assay, a bias-controlled multiplex PCR. Under the source paper's analysis protocol: Within the assay, amplification of reference gene primers was used to estimate how many nucleated cells each sample contained. To quantify the absolute abundance of each unique TCRbeta CDR3 rearrangement, sequence reads were collapsed and filtered. For each sample, productive Simpson clonality was calculated as the square root of Simpson's diversity index across productive rearrangements. Drawn from immuneACCESS, this table holds only the in-frame rearrangements with V and J called that TCRdb kept. Clones are partly lost; checked studies trace under half to an unresolved V gene and leave the rest unexplained. V and J calls and clone size are copied from that table; D and trimming were computed from the DNA. This sample lists some 250,000 clones; roughly 88% were detected once. The ten largest make up 0.65% to 0.9% of the sample.

As regards this clone: Its antigen target is currently unknown. Base qualities are missing; no much larger clone stands one base away.

The collaborating institutions used their own protocols to collect whole blood in K2EDTA tubes. For TCRbeta analysis, collaborators shipped samples as frozen whole blood, isolated PBMCs, or DNA extracted from either of those sample types. Material for sequencing was peripheral blood. The rearrangement joined TRBV14 to TRBJ2-7, with the D gene not confidently named. This sequence originates from a woman in her twenties or thirties with acute or convalescent COVID-19. CDR3 region: CASSLSAYEQYF. Here is the DNA: TGTGCCAGCAGCCTGTCTGCCTACGAGCAGTACTTC.